The rows below give T cell receptor beta chains drawn from one sample of a study of circulating CD8 cells and anti-PD-1 response in melanoma. TCRdb ran MiXCR on the reads and lists one entry per CDR3 protein. The data contain fewer than 600 distinct CDR3 sequences, approximately 5.9% of them singletons. The input for sequencing was CD8+ T cells from PBMCs, taken at baseline or after one month of anti-PD-1 therapy (not recorded which). These receptors came from a human donor with melanoma. CDR3s include the opening cysteine and the closing phenylalanine or tryptophan. D genes are given only for firm matches. The size entry is marked missing in some rows and otherwise reads once, few, many or a size class.

size	D	J	V	DNA	CDR3
medium-sized	-	TRBJ2-3	TRBV28	-	CASSSSRSTDTQYF
medium-sized	-	TRBJ2-2	TRBV10-3	TGTGCCATCAGTGGGGCAGGCCCGAACACCGGGGAGCTGTTTTTT	CAISGAGPNTGELFF
medium-sized	TRBD1	TRBJ2-7	TRBV14	TGTGCCAGCAGCCAAGTCGTCGGGGGGACAGGGTACGAGCAGTACTTC	CASSQVVGGTGYEQYF
medium-sized	-	TRBJ2-7	TRBV11-2	TGTGCCAGCATCGCGGAGGGAGGCCACGAGCAGTACTTC	CASIAEGGHEQYF
large	-	TRBJ2-7	TRBV19	TGTGCCAGTAGTGTTGTTCACGGGGGAATTCTGAACGAGCAGTACTTC	CASSVVHGGILNEQYF
large	TRBD2	TRBJ2-1	TRBV27	TGTGCCAGCAGTTTTGGGGGACTAGAAGGAAATGAGCAGTTCTTC	CASSFGGLEGNEQFF
large	-	TRBJ2-7	TRBV19	TGTGCCAGTAGCAACTGGGACGGTCACTACGAGCAGTACTTC	CASSNWDGHYEQYF
large	-	TRBJ2-3	TRBV4-1	TGCGCCAGCAGCCAAGGGTCCCCGAGCACAGATACGCAGTATTTT	CASSQGSPSTDTQYF
large	-	TRBJ2-7	TRBV21-1	TGTGCCAGCAGCACGGGGTACACCTACGAGCAGTACTTC	CASSTGYTYEQYF
-	-	TRBJ2-1	TRBV3-1	TGTGCCAGCAGCCTCCCCGGTGACTCCGCCTACAATGAGCAGTTCTTC	CASSLPGDSAYNEQFF
large	-	TRBJ2-3	TRBV29-1	TGCAGCGTTGAACTTAACGGGGACAAGAATTCAGATACGCAGTATTTT	CSVELNGDKNSDTQYF
medium-sized	TRBD2	TRBJ2-1	TRBV27	TGTGCCAGCAGTTCCGGACTAGCGGGGGCCTGGAATGAGCAGTTCTTC	CASSSGLAGAWNEQFF
large	TRBD1	TRBJ1-5	TRBV2	TGTGCCACCCACATGGGCCCAGGGGGAGTGGATCAGCCCCAGCATTTT	CATHMGPGGVDQPQHF
large	TRBD2	TRBJ2-3	TRBV5-6	TGTGCCAGCAGCTTGTCGTCTAGCGGGACGCGCACAGATACGCAGTATTTT	CASSLSSSGTRTDTQYF
large	TRBD2	TRBJ2-1	TRBV7-2	TGTGCCAGCAGCACCCCTAGCGGGGGGACGAACAATGAGCAGTTCTTC	CASSTPSGGTNNEQFF
large	-	TRBJ2-7	TRBV27	TGTGCCAGCAGTTCCCTCCTCATGACGGGGAGCTCCTACGAGCAGTACTTC	CASSSLLMTGSSYEQYF
large	-	TRBJ1-1	TRBV25-1	TGTGCCAGCAGTGGTGTTACGGGGAACACTGAAGCTTTCTTT	CASSGVTGNTEAFF
large	-	TRBJ2-1	TRBV19	TGTGCCAGTAGTACTCCCTTCCTGAATGAGCAGTTCTTC	CASSTPFLNEQFF
large	-	TRBJ2-5	TRBV5-1	TGCGCCAGCAGCTTAGGAGGGGGCGCCTTCGGGGAGACCCAGTACTTT	CASSLGGGAFGETQYF
large	-	TRBJ2-1	TRBV10-3	TGTGCCATCAGTGAGCTGGGATCCAATGAGCAGTTCTTC	CAISELGSNEQFF
medium-sized	-	TRBJ1-2	TRBV28	TGTGCCAGCAGTTTTGGAGAGTCTAACTATGGCTACACCTTC	CASSFGESNYGYTF
medium-sized	TRBD1	TRBJ1-2	TRBV19	TGTGCCAGTAGTTTCACAGGGGGCGCCTATGGCTACACCTTC	CASSFTGGAYGYTF
medium-sized	-	TRBJ1-5	TRBV20-1	TGCAGTGCTAGTAGTCCGGCCTTGCCGAGCAATCAGCCCCAGCATTTT	CSASSPALPSNQPQHF